Listed below are T cell receptor beta chains from one sample, sequenced in a study of T cells in Graves' hyperthyroidism and ophthalmopathy. TCRdb ran MiXCR on the multiplex PCR reads and lists one entry per CDR3 protein. The sample holds 560,000 or so distinct CDR3 sequences, 15% to 20% seen once. Sequenced material: blood. These receptors all stem from a man aged 40-50 years with Graves' ophthalmopathy. CDR3s include the opening cysteine and the closing phenylalanine or tryptophan. D genes are given only for firm matches. A row's size may be missing; if present it is once, few, many or a size class.

clone_size: few; v_call: TRBV6-2/TRBV6-3; d_call: NA; j_call: TRBJ1-2; cdr3_aa: CASSYSIGLPGSYGYTF; cdr3_nt: TGTGCCAGCAGTTACTCGATTGGCCTACCCGGGAGCTATGGCTACACCTTC
clone_size: few; v_call: TRBV5-1; d_call: NA; j_call: TRBJ2-1; cdr3_aa: CASSLALLGRSYNEQFF; cdr3_nt: TGCGCCAGCAGCTTGGCCCTGTTGGGACGCTCCTACAATGAGCAGTTCTTC
clone_size: NA; v_call: TRBV20-1; d_call: NA; j_call: TRBJ1-1; cdr3_aa: CSARDPGFTEAFF; cdr3_nt: TGCAGTGCTAGAGATCCAGGGTTCACTGAAGCTTTCTTT
clone_size: NA; v_call: TRBV20-1; d_call: NA; j_call: TRBJ2-1; cdr3_aa: CSARVTIGGLRRGGEQFF; cdr3_nt: TGCAGTGCTAGGGTAACCATAGGTGGACTGCGAAGGGGGGGGGAGCAGTTCTTC
clone_size: many; v_call: TRBV2; d_call: NA; j_call: TRBJ1-1; cdr3_aa: CASLGALSGVSEAFF; cdr3_nt: TGTGCCAGCCTAGGGGCCCTTAGCGGGGTATCTGAAGCTTTCTTT
clone_size: many; v_call: TRBV13; d_call: TRBD2; j_call: TRBJ2-7; cdr3_aa: CASRAASGTSPHEQYF; cdr3_nt: TGTGCCAGCAGGGCAGCATCCGGGACTAGCCCCCACGAGCAGTACTTC
clone_size: NA; v_call: TRBV9; d_call: NA; j_call: TRBJ2-5; cdr3_aa: CASSVNEGGGETQYF; cdr3_nt: TGTGCCAGCAGCGTAAATGAGGGGGGGGGAGAGACCCAGTACTTC
clone_size: many; v_call: TRBV7-2; d_call: NA; j_call: TRBJ2-6; cdr3_aa: CASSLWEAGANVLTF; cdr3_nt: TGTGCCAGCAGCTTATGGGAGGCTGGGGCCAACGTCCTGACTTTC
clone_size: many; v_call: TRBV28; d_call: TRBD2; j_call: TRBJ2-2; cdr3_aa: CASSKLAGGYTGELFF; cdr3_nt: TGTGCCAGCAGTAAACTAGCGGGAGGGTACACCGGGGAGCTGTTTTTT
clone_size: many; v_call: TRBV2; d_call: NA; j_call: TRBJ2-2; cdr3_aa: CASSGAGELFF; cdr3_nt: TGTGCCAGCAGTGGCGCCGGGGAGCTGTTTTTT
clone_size: few; v_call: TRBV7-9; d_call: NA; j_call: TRBJ1-1; cdr3_aa: CASSSIGTVNTEAFF; cdr3_nt: TGTGCCAGCAGCTCAATCGGGACGGTGAACACTGAAGCTTTCTTT
clone_size: many; v_call: TRBV2; d_call: NA; j_call: TRBJ1-1; cdr3_aa: CASSSRGPPGGTEAFF; cdr3_nt: TGTGCCAGCAGCTCTCGTGGACCCCCTGGGGGCACTGAAGCTTTCTTT
clone_size: NA; v_call: TRBV28; d_call: TRBD1; j_call: TRBJ1-5; cdr3_aa: CASTPGQGRNQPQHF; cdr3_nt: TGTGCCAGCACCCCCGGACAGGGCCGAAATCAGCCCCAGCATTTT
clone_size: NA; v_call: TRBV12-5; d_call: NA; j_call: TRBJ2-6; cdr3_aa: CASGLVGTGSDVLTF; cdr3_nt: TGTGCTAGTGGTTTGGTAGGTACAGGATCGGACGTCCTGACTTTC
clone_size: few; v_call: TRBV7-2; d_call: NA; j_call: TRBJ2-5; cdr3_aa: CASSLGAGTQYF; cdr3_nt: TGTGCCAGCAGCCTAGGTGCGGGGACCCAGTACTTC
clone_size: few; v_call: TRBV29-1; d_call: TRBD1; j_call: TRBJ2-2; cdr3_aa: CSGSQGYTGELFF; cdr3_nt: TGCAGCGGTTCACAGGGGTACACCGGGGAGCTGTTTTTT
clone_size: many; v_call: TRBV3-1; d_call: NA; j_call: TRBJ1-1; cdr3_aa: CASSRLTASEAFF; cdr3_nt: TGTGCCAGCAGCCGGCTAACAGCTTCTGAAGCTTTCTTT
clone_size: many; v_call: TRBV30; d_call: NA; j_call: TRBJ2-2; cdr3_aa: CAWRNTGELFF; cdr3_nt: TGTGCCTGGAGAAACACCGGGGAGCTGTTTTTT
clone_size: many; v_call: TRBV18; d_call: NA; j_call: TRBJ2-5; cdr3_aa: CASSPPRRKTQYF; cdr3_nt: TGTGCCAGCTCACCTCCCCGCAGAAAGACCCAGTACTTC
clone_size: few; v_call: TRBV5-1; d_call: TRBD1; j_call: TRBJ2-5; cdr3_aa: CASSSRQGAETQYF; cdr3_nt: TGCGCCAGCAGCTCCAGGCAGGGGGCAGAGACCCAGTACTTC